The present T cell receptor (beta chain) was sequenced within a study of spatial heterogeneity in lung cancer. The time point: sample taken at primary tumor resection. Unsorted whole RNA samples from tumor, nontumor lung or frozen PBMC were sequenced. Donors were fewer than 90 untreated early-stage non-small cell lung cancer patients. Study results and caveats: Relative to follow-up, resection was when ubiquitous expanded tumor TCRs appeared more in blood.

Details on this clonotype: No antigen is known for it.

The CDR3 consists of 12 residues. Per germline, CDR1 GTSNPN and CDR2 SVGIG (reference sequence). V lost 2 bases, J lost 3 bases, and 7 bases lay in between. TCR cDNA molecules each had a unique molecular identifier. TCRdb processed the 5' RACE reads anew with MiXCR; each CDR3 protein has one entry. The table includes about 45,000 distinct CDR3 sequences, around 6.5% detected once. The source was PBMCs, collected at surgery. This receptor was identified in a female donor with early-stage non-small cell lung cancer. This chain connects TRBV30 to TRBJ1-2, with a tentative D call TRBD1 (5 bases). DNA for the CDR3: TGTGCCTGGAGTAGAGGGGACTATGGCTACACCTTC. It codes for CAWSRGDYGYTF.